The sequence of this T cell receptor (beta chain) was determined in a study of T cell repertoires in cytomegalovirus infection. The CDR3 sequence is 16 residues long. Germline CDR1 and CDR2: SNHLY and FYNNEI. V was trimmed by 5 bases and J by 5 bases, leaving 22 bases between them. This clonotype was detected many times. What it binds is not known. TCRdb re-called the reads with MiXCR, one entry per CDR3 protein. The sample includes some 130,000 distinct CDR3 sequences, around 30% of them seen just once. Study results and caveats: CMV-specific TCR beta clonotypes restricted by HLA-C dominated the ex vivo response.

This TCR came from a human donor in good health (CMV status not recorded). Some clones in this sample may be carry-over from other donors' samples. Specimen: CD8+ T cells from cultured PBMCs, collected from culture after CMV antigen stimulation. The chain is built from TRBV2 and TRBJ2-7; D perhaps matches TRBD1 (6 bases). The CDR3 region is CASSPEGVTGLNEQYF. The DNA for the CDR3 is TGTGCCAGCAGTCCGGAAGGGGTGACAGGTCTTAACGAGCAGTACTTC.